What follows are 5 T cell receptor beta chains derived from one specimen sequenced in a study of shared clonotypes between healthy human individuals. The table came from immunoSEQ multiplex PCR; TCRdb's copy has only in-frame clones and leaves some out. The top ten clones hold 1.5% to 2% of a sample with hundreds of thousands of clones, 74% of them seen once. The sample was memory CD4+ T cells sorted from blood. Sample subset: CD45RA-negative fraction. These receptors originate from a woman in her twenties or thirties in good health.

This clone showed up just once. CDR3 coding DNA: TGTGCCAGCAAAAGCGATCTTGCGGGAGTACACGAGCAGTACTTC. Translation: CASKSDLAGVHEQYF. This chain joins TRBV27 and TRBJ2-7; TRBD2 aligns across 7 bases. Trimming at V came to 7 bases and at J to 5 bases, leaving 14 bases not matched to a gene. Germline lookup yields CDR1 MNHEY and CDR2 SMNVEV (reference sequence). The CDR3 sequence is 15 residues long.

This clone is medium-sized. The chain joins TRBV5-1 to TRBJ1-3; perhaps TRBD1 as D (5 bases). The CDR3 has 16 amino acids. V lost 4 bases, J lost 0 bases, and 14 bases lay in between. Looked up from germline, CDR1 is SGHRS and CDR2 is YFSETQ. The CDR3 sequence: CASSLLQVGSGNTIYF. The CDR3 DNA reads as TGCGCCAGCAGCCTCCTACAGGTTGGCTCTGGAAACACCATATATTTT.

The J gene is TRBJ1-2, the V gene TRBV25-1, with D perhaps TRBD1 (6 bases). V was shortened by 6 bases and J by 0 bases, with 8 bases between the two germline ends. CDR1 and CDR2 from the germline V gene are MGHDK and SYGVNS. The CDR3 is 13 amino acids. CDR3 region: CASRGTPNYGYTF. CDR3 DNA sequence: TGTGCCAGCAGAGGGACACCTAACTATGGCTACACCTTC.

V is TRBV6-1 and J is TRBJ1-2, with D unclear. The CDR3 is 16 amino acids. V lost 0 bases and J lost 0, with 11 bases in between. Germline CDR1 and CDR2: MNHNS and SASEGT. The CDR3 reads CASSEAYIGANYGYTF. The CDR3 DNA is TGTGCCAGCAGTGAAGCCTACATTGGAGCTAACTATGGCTACACCTTC.

This rearrangement joins TRBV11-2 to TRBJ2-5, with 15 nucleotides matching TRBD2. The CDR3 sequence is 16 residues long. Germline CDR1 SGHAT, CDR2 FQNNGV. The trim removed 4 bases at V and 5 bases at J, leaving 5 bases unmatched. CDR3 residues: CASSSGLAGGRETQYF. CDR3 DNA sequence: TGTGCCAGCAGCTCCGGACTAGCGGGAGGGCGCGAGACCCAGTACTTC.